Included here is one TCR beta chain sequence, with context. This record comes from a study of blood T cell repertoires in COVID-19. Here immunoSEQ multiplex PCR was the method, and the copy in TCRdb shows in-frame clones only, minus some. This sample yields roughly 380,000 clones, of which approximately 91% are seen a single time; over 1% belongs to the top ten. The V gene's germline CDR1 is SGHNT and CDR2 YYREEE (reference sequence). The ends were cut back, 5 bases at V and 0 bases at J, with 9 bases in the middle. The CDR3 spans 13 residues. This sequence was found in a woman aged 25 to 45 who had been exposed to COVID-19. Input material: PBMCs or T cells enriched from blood (not recorded which). The chain couples TRBV5-4 to TRBJ2-7; maybe TRBD2 (5 bases). The CDR3 here is CASSPGSSYEQYF. CDR3 nucleotides: TGTGCCAGCAGTCCGGGAAGCTCCTACGAGCAGTACTTC.